This TCR beta chain was retrieved from a study of shared clonotypes between healthy human individuals. Study-level information: Each donor's CD4 naive and CD4 memory cells filled three plates apiece, CD8 naive two, and CD8 memory one. Study-level findings and limits: When naive CD4 clonotypes were compared across four donors, around 5% were shared. Clonotype sharing among the donors was expected to vary with sequencing depth.

In germline, CDR1 is LNHDA, CDR2 SQIVND (reference sequence). The CDR3 length is 14 residues. Unmatched junction bases numbered 9, after V lost 5 bases and J lost 6 bases. Comments on this clone: Antigen: not known.

Replicate PCRs for sorted subsets used 200 to 250 ng DNA; this equaled 25,000 to 35,000 T cell genomes. Measured with immunoSEQ multiplex PCR; TCRdb has only the in-frame clones, and not every one. This sample has roughly 380,000 clones; about 96% occur once, and the top ten carry 0.25% to 0.35%. The source is a man aged 25 to 40 in good health. Sequencing was done on a sample of memory CD8+ T cells sorted from blood. The sample's subset: CD45RO+ cells pooled with CCR7-negative TemRA cells. The chain recombines TRBV19 with TRBJ2-7, with TRBD1 identical over 8 bases. The CDR3 DNA reads as TGTGCCAGTAGTCCGACAGGGGCCCAGGGCGAGCAGTACTTC. Translation: CASSPTGAQGEQYF.